The present entry profiles one TCR beta chain with its context. Its antigen is not known. This entry belongs to a study of vaccination effects on CD4 cells after COVID-19. Method: immunoSEQ multiplex PCR; TCRdb's copy keeps in-frame clones and lacks some. The table has more than 60,000 clones, around 69% seen once. Trimming pared 0 bases from V and 2 bases from J, leaving 13 bases between. The CDR3 runs to 16 residues. Germline CDR1 and CDR2: LGHNA and YNFKEQ. Prior to sequencing, the ViraFEST assay stimulated PBMC with viral peptide pools, which expanded the antigen-specific CD4+ T cells. Following a roughly 11-day culture, CD4+ T cells were purified. Participants completed two doses of the BNT162b2 or mRNA-1273 vaccine.

Specimen: CD4+ T cells from PBMCs cultured with HCoV-229E spike peptides, collected after COVID-19 vaccination. The genes are TRBV4-2 and TRBJ2-5, with D hard to call. This TCR was recovered from a human donor who received a COVID-19 vaccine. The CDR3 region has the DNA TGTGCCAGCAGCCAAGAACGTATCGGCTTTCAAGAGACCCAGTACTTC. The encoded protein is CASSQERIGFQETQYF.